The source of this TCR beta chain is a study of OX40 agonist ivuxolimab in advanced cancers. Study-wide results and caveats: In the 0.1 to 3.0 mg/kg range, CD4+ and CD8+ blood T cells had expanded clonally by week 6.

Germline CDR1 reads LNHDA; CDR2 reads SQIVND (reference sequence). The CDR3 consists of 14 residues. V was clipped by 3 bases and J by 6 bases, with 14 bases between them. Method: immunoSEQ multiplex PCR; TCRdb's copy keeps in-frame clones and lacks some. The sample yields 73,000 or so clones, more than 85% seen once. Concerning this clone: Antigen specificity is unknown.

The investigators sampled blood at baseline, at cycle 4 day 1, and at cycle 7 day 1. This material consisted of CD4+ or CD8+ T cells sorted from blood, taken in a trial of the OX40 agonist ivuxolimab. The J gene is TRBJ1-1, the V gene TRBV19; the D is unclear. This TCR was sampled from an adult with an advanced solid tumor such as melanoma, head and neck, liver or kidney cancer. This CDR3 is CASSIAPGGSEAFF. For the CDR3, the DNA is TGTGCCAGTAGTATTGCCCCGGGAGGGTCTGAAGCTTTCTTT.